This T cell receptor beta chain came from a study of CD8+ T cells in alopecia areata. This clone was picked up a small number of times. Antigen unknown. The CDR3 has 13 amino acids. CDR1 and CDR2 (germline): LGHNT, FRNRAP. Trimming stripped 6 bases from V and 6 bases from J, with 11 bases between. Study conclusions and caveats: Patients showed less clear TCR sequence sharing than mice, possibly partly because of HLA diversity.

Extracted RNA was reverse transcribed, and the resulting cDNA served as sequencing template. Measured with immunoSEQ multiplex PCR; TCRdb has only the in-frame clones, and not every one. The repertoire holds 75,000 to 100,000 clones, 35% to 50% seen once, with under 0.9% in the top ten. Peripheral blood and lesional scalp punch biopsies were taken from alopecia areata patients. The chain is built from TRBV12-5 and TRBJ2-2, with D maybe TRBD1 (5 bases). Sequenced sample: CD4+ T cells sorted from blood. The origin of this receptor is a human donor with alopecia areata. The CDR3 DNA reads as TGTGCTAGTGGCACTCAGGGCGCCGGGGAGCTGTTTTTT. Translation: CASGTQGAGELFF.